These T cell receptor beta chains were read from a single sample in a study of T cells after yellow fever vaccination. TCRdb independently ran MiXCR on the 5' RACE reads; one entry per CDR3 protein. The sample lists hundreds of thousands of distinct CDR3 sequences; around an eighth were seen once. The starting material was CD4+ T cells sorted from PBMCs, obtained 15 days after the yellow fever booster vaccination. The source is a man between 18 and 29 years old who received the YFV17D yellow fever vaccine. Both conserved end residues are part of each CDR3. D genes are given only for firm matches. Part of the rows lack a size; the others show once, few, many or a class for expanded clones.

d_gene: -
v_gene: TRBV7-2
j_gene: TRBJ2-4
abundance: -
CDR3nt: TGTGCCAGCAGCTTACTTTCCAAAAACATTCAGTACTTC
CDR3aa: CASSLLSKNIQYF

d_gene: -
v_gene: TRBV21-1
j_gene: TRBJ2-6
abundance: -
CDR3nt: TGTGCCAGCAGCAAGGGGGGGGGCCCCCGGAACTCTGGGGCCAACGTCCTGACTTTC
CDR3aa: CASSKGGGPRNSGANVLTF

d_gene: -
v_gene: TRBV3-1
j_gene: TRBJ2-3
abundance: many
CDR3nt: TGTGCCAGCAGCCGACAGAGCACAGATACGCAGTATTTT
CDR3aa: CASSRQSTDTQYF

d_gene: -
v_gene: TRBV11-2
j_gene: TRBJ2-3
abundance: -
CDR3nt: TGTGCCAGCAGCTTAGCGAAGGACACAGATACGCAGTATTTT
CDR3aa: CASSLAKDTDTQYF

d_gene: -
v_gene: TRBV2
j_gene: TRBJ2-5
abundance: many
CDR3nt: TGTGCCACTACCTCCTCTGGTGAGACCCAGTACTTC
CDR3aa: CATTSSGETQYF

d_gene: -
v_gene: TRBV20-1
j_gene: TRBJ2-7
abundance: many
CDR3nt: TGCAGTGCTCCACAGCCGGGACCGCCTTCGAGCGAGCAGTACTTC
CDR3aa: CSAPQPGPPSSEQYF

d_gene: -
v_gene: TRBV20-1
j_gene: TRBJ1-2
abundance: many
CDR3nt: TGCAGTGCTAGTGGTTCAGCCCGGGGGGCTGGTGGCTACACCTTC
CDR3aa: CSASGSARGAGGYTF

d_gene: -
v_gene: TRBV7-2
j_gene: TRBJ2-1
abundance: -
CDR3nt: TGTGCCAGCAGCTTTAGCAGTCGGAATGAGCAGTTCTTC
CDR3aa: CASSFSSRNEQFF

d_gene: TRBD2
v_gene: TRBV12-3/TRBV12-4
j_gene: TRBJ2-1
abundance: -
CDR3nt: TGTGCCAGCAAAGCGGGGGGGCCCTTCGATGAGCAGTTCTTC
CDR3aa: CASKAGGPFDEQFF

d_gene: -
v_gene: TRBV24-1
j_gene: TRBJ2-2
abundance: -
CDR3nt: TGTGCCACCAGTGATCGAGTCGTCGGGGAGCTGTTTTTT
CDR3aa: CATSDRVVGELFF

d_gene: -
v_gene: TRBV6-5
j_gene: TRBJ2-7
abundance: few
CDR3nt: TGTGCCAGCAGTTACCGGCTCGGTAGGGGCTACGAGCAGTACTTC
CDR3aa: CASSYRLGRGYEQYF

d_gene: -
v_gene: TRBV3-1
j_gene: TRBJ1-5
abundance: -
CDR3nt: TGTGCCAGCAGCCAAGGTTCAAGACAGCCCCAGCATTTT
CDR3aa: CASSQGSRQPQHF

d_gene: TRBD1
v_gene: TRBV5-1
j_gene: TRBJ2-1
abundance: few
CDR3nt: TGCGCCAGCAGGGGGGACAGGGAGAATGAGCAGTTCTTC
CDR3aa: CASRGDRENEQFF

d_gene: TRBD1
v_gene: TRBV18
j_gene: TRBJ1-1
abundance: -
CDR3nt: TGTGCCAGCTCACAATCGGGCTCAGGGGGCACTGAAGCTTTCTTT
CDR3aa: CASSQSGSGGTEAFF

d_gene: -
v_gene: TRBV5-1
j_gene: TRBJ2-7
abundance: -
CDR3nt: TGCGCCTGCAGAGTCCTTGCCGGTGACTACGAGCAGTACTTC
CDR3aa: CACRVLAGDYEQYF

d_gene: -
v_gene: TRBV20-1
j_gene: TRBJ1-4
abundance: few
CDR3nt: TGCAGTGCTAGAGATGGAGGACTCTCGAAAAAACTGTTTTTT
CDR3aa: CSARDGGLSKKLFF

d_gene: TRBD2
v_gene: TRBV11-2
j_gene: TRBJ2-2
abundance: -
CDR3nt: TGTGCCAGCAGCAGATTCCGGGGGGGTAACACCGGGGAGCTGTTTTTT
CDR3aa: CASSRFRGGNTGELFF

d_gene: TRBD2
v_gene: TRBV5-1
j_gene: TRBJ2-1
abundance: -
CDR3nt: TGCGCCAGCACCCAGCGGGGGACCCTTAATGAGCAGTTCTTC
CDR3aa: CASTQRGTLNEQFF

d_gene: -
v_gene: TRBV24-1
j_gene: TRBJ2-3
abundance: -
CDR3nt: TGTGCCACCAGTGACCCAGGGGGGACAGATACGCAGTATTTT
CDR3aa: CATSDPGGTDTQYF

d_gene: TRBD1
v_gene: TRBV18
j_gene: TRBJ1-1
abundance: -
CDR3nt: TGTGCCAGCTCACCAACGGGACAGGGGGAGAACACTGAAGCTTTCTTT
CDR3aa: CASSPTGQGENTEAFF

d_gene: -
v_gene: TRBV29-1
j_gene: TRBJ1-1
abundance: few
CDR3nt: TGCAGCGTTGCAGGGTTGAATTCTGAAGCTTTCTTT
CDR3aa: CSVAGLNSEAFF

d_gene: TRBD2
v_gene: TRBV20-1
j_gene: TRBJ2-5
abundance: few
CDR3nt: TGCAGTGCTAGAACACCGAGCGGGGGGGCCTCGGAGACCCAGTACTTC
CDR3aa: CSARTPSGGASETQYF

d_gene: -
v_gene: TRBV24-1
j_gene: TRBJ2-3
abundance: few
CDR3nt: TGTGCCACCAACGCATACCTGAATAAACCTCACACAGATACGCAGTATTTT
CDR3aa: CATNAYLNKPHTDTQYF

d_gene: TRBD2
v_gene: TRBV5-4
j_gene: TRBJ2-3
abundance: many
CDR3nt: TGTGCCAGCAGCTCGACGACTAGCGGGGCATATACGCAGTATTTT
CDR3aa: CASSSTTSGAYTQYF

d_gene: -
v_gene: TRBV6-1
j_gene: TRBJ2-5
abundance: few
CDR3nt: TGTGCCACCCAGGAACGGCAGCGAGAGACCCAGTACTTC
CDR3aa: CATQERQRETQYF

d_gene: -
v_gene: TRBV6-2/TRBV6-3
j_gene: TRBJ2-7
abundance: few
CDR3nt: TGTGCCAGCAGTCACAATATTTACGAGCAGTACTTC
CDR3aa: CASSHNIYEQYF

d_gene: -
v_gene: TRBV12-3/TRBV12-4
j_gene: TRBJ1-4
abundance: -
CDR3nt: TGTGCCAGCAGTTTAGCCCAGTATGCAACTAATGAAAAACTGTTTTTT
CDR3aa: CASSLAQYATNEKLFF

d_gene: -
v_gene: TRBV14
j_gene: TRBJ1-1
abundance: few
CDR3nt: TGTGCCAGCAGCCAAGGGGGGACGGTCAACACTGAAGCTTTCTTT
CDR3aa: CASSQGGTVNTEAFF

d_gene: TRBD1
v_gene: TRBV4-3
j_gene: TRBJ1-6
abundance: few
CDR3nt: TGCGCCAGCAGCCTCCAGACAGGGGATAATTCACCCCTCCACTTT
CDR3aa: CASSLQTGDNSPLHF

d_gene: -
v_gene: TRBV10-3
j_gene: TRBJ1-1
abundance: -
CDR3nt: TGTGCCATCAGAAAGTCGGGGACTGAAGCTTTCTTT
CDR3aa: CAIRKSGTEAFF

d_gene: TRBD1
v_gene: TRBV4-1
j_gene: TRBJ2-7
abundance: few
CDR3nt: TGCGCCAGCAGCCAGGGCATAACAGGGGGCGGCTCCTACGAGCAGTACTTC
CDR3aa: CASSQGITGGGSYEQYF

d_gene: -
v_gene: TRBV10-3
j_gene: TRBJ1-5
abundance: few
CDR3nt: TGTGCCAGTATGGATCCAGGCGATCAGCCCCAGCATTTT
CDR3aa: CASMDPGDQPQHF

d_gene: -
v_gene: TRBV5-1
j_gene: TRBJ2-3
abundance: few
CDR3nt: TGCGCCAGCAACCCGGGGACCACAGATACGCAGTATTTT
CDR3aa: CASNPGTTDTQYF

d_gene: -
v_gene: TRBV4-3
j_gene: TRBJ2-3
abundance: many
CDR3nt: TGCGCCAGCAGTTATAGATCTAGCACAGATACGCAGTATTTT
CDR3aa: CASSYRSSTDTQYF

d_gene: -
v_gene: TRBV12-3/TRBV12-4
j_gene: TRBJ2-1
abundance: many
CDR3nt: TGTGCCAGCAGTACGTTTGTGATGAACAATGAGCAGTTCTTC
CDR3aa: CASSTFVMNNEQFF

d_gene: -
v_gene: TRBV2
j_gene: TRBJ2-2
abundance: few
CDR3nt: TGTGCCAGCAGTGTTTTCGGGGAGCTGTTTTTT
CDR3aa: CASSVFGELFF

d_gene: TRBD1
v_gene: TRBV10-3
j_gene: TRBJ2-5
abundance: few
CDR3nt: TGTGCCATCAGTGAGTTCAGGGGGCAGGAGACCCAGTACTTC
CDR3aa: CAISEFRGQETQYF

d_gene: TRBD2
v_gene: TRBV19
j_gene: TRBJ2-5
abundance: -
CDR3nt: TGTGCCAGTAGCCCCCCGACTAGCGGAGAGACCCAGTACTTC
CDR3aa: CASSPPTSGETQYF

d_gene: -
v_gene: TRBV12-3/TRBV12-4
j_gene: TRBJ2-7
abundance: few
CDR3nt: TGTGCCAGCAGTTCGGACACTTCCTACGAGCAGTACTTC
CDR3aa: CASSSDTSYEQYF

d_gene: TRBD2
v_gene: TRBV4-1
j_gene: TRBJ2-5
abundance: few
CDR3nt: TGCGCCAGCAGCCAAGTGGCGGGGGGGCGAGAGACCCAGTACTTC
CDR3aa: CASSQVAGGRETQYF

d_gene: -
v_gene: TRBV27
j_gene: TRBJ1-5
abundance: few
CDR3nt: TGTGCCAGCAGTTTAGGGGGCTACCAGCCCCAGCATTTT
CDR3aa: CASSLGGYQPQHF

d_gene: -
v_gene: TRBV20-1
j_gene: TRBJ1-2
abundance: few
CDR3nt: TGCAGTGCTAGGGGCGGGACACCGGGACGTTTACCCTATGGCTACACCTTC
CDR3aa: CSARGGTPGRLPYGYTF

d_gene: -
v_gene: TRBV7-3
j_gene: TRBJ1-4
abundance: -
CDR3nt: TGTGCCAGCATGGAGGCAACTAATGAAAAACTGTTTTTT
CDR3aa: CASMEATNEKLFF

d_gene: -
v_gene: TRBV4-1
j_gene: TRBJ2-2
abundance: -
CDR3nt: TGCGCCAGCAGCCAAGTGAGGGATTTCGGGGAGCTGTTTTTT
CDR3aa: CASSQVRDFGELFF

d_gene: TRBD1
v_gene: TRBV5-4
j_gene: TRBJ2-2
abundance: -
CDR3nt: TGTGCCAGCAGCCGACAGGGGGCGGTCACCGGGGAGCTGTTTTTT
CDR3aa: CASSRQGAVTGELFF

d_gene: -
v_gene: TRBV7-3
j_gene: TRBJ2-5
abundance: -
CDR3nt: TGTGCCAGCAGCTCCGACCCGGGCGGGACCCAGTACTTC
CDR3aa: CASSSDPGGTQYF

d_gene: -
v_gene: TRBV7-2
j_gene: TRBJ2-2
abundance: few
CDR3nt: TGTGCCAGCAGCTTAGTCCCACAGTTCACCGGGGAGCTGTTTTTT
CDR3aa: CASSLVPQFTGELFF

d_gene: -
v_gene: TRBV3-1
j_gene: TRBJ1-6
abundance: -
CDR3nt: TGTGCCAGCAGCGGTCCCCTATTTAAACCCCTCCACTTT
CDR3aa: CASSGPLFKPLHF

d_gene: -
v_gene: TRBV5-4
j_gene: TRBJ1-1
abundance: few
CDR3nt: TGTGCCAGCCGAGAGACCCACTCGAACACTGAAGCTTTCTTT
CDR3aa: CASRETHSNTEAFF